This entry describes one TCR beta chain. This sample was taken from a study of blood T cell repertoires in COVID-19. On the study more broadly: Samples taken during acute and convalescent COVID-19 were collected in the United States, Italy and Spain. T cells, B-cell-depleted T cells, or PBMCs supplied cDNA or gDNA.

Repertoires were generated with immunoSEQ multiplex PCR, while TCRdb's copy carries only in-frame clones and drops some. The sample records about 110,000 clones, around nine tenths being singletons. Germline V gene lookup returns CDR1 MNHEY and CDR2 SVGEGT. This CDR3 is built from 15 residues. V was shortened by 5 bases and J by 9 bases, with 20 bases between the two germline ends. Specimen: peripheral blood. The sequence came from a man between 40 and 49 years old with acute or convalescent COVID-19. The V and J genes are TRBV6-2 or TRBV6-3 and TRBJ2-1; a possible D gene is TRBD2 (5 bases). CDR3 amino acids: CASSPSGPLGSEQFF. In DNA, the CDR3 is TGTGCCAGCAGTCCCTCCGGGCCCTTGGGGAGTGAGCAGTTCTTC.